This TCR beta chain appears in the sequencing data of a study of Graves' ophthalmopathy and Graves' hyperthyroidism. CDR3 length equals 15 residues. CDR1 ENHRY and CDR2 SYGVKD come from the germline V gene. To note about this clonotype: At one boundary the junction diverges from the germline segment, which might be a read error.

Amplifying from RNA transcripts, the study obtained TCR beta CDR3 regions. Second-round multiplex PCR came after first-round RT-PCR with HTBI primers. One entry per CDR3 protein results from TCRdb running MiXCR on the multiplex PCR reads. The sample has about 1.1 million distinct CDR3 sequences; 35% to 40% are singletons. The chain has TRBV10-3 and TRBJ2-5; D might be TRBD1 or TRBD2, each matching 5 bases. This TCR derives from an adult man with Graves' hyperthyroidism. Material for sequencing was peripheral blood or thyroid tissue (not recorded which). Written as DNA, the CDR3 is TGTGCCAGCAGTTTAGTCTGGGACGGGCAAGAGACCCAGTACTTC. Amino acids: CASSLVWDGQETQYF.